The TCR beta chain described here comes from a study of human thymus T cells (dated by TCRdb to about 2020). For the study in its entirety: The study characterized TCR alpha and beta repertoires from about 8 infant thymus samples and a few related peripheral blood samples. Donor ages ranging from about 7 to 250 days were recorded, and six or seven male and a couple of female infants were included in the cohort.

Study-level results and caveats: Highly overlapping thymic TCR repertoires among unrelated individuals were reported in the related research. Thymus samples yielded on average approximately 800,000 unique TCRB clonotypes, compared with 80,000 to 85,000 from blood samples. Usage of V and J gene segments appeared to be biased in both the thymic and the peripheral blood repertoires.

For this clone: What this receptor recognizes is not known. Base qualities were left out, and no much larger clone turns up one base away.

The thymus tissue came from surgical resects taken out during corrective cardiac surgery. Donors were immunologically healthy infants undergoing open corrective cardiac surgery for congenital heart defects in Finland. Thymocytes were released mechanically from tissue and stored at -70 °C as pellets of about 10-34 million cells. A QIAsymphony instrument was used to extract genomic DNA from the frozen cell pellets. From the cysteine up to the phenylalanine, the CDR3 has a length of 15 residues. The CDR3 DNA has 45 bases and is translated from base 1. CDR1 is given as MNHEY and CDR2 as SMNVEV, both from the germline V gene (reference sequence). Relative to germline, V is missing 6 bases and J is missing 4 bases, with 5 bases of the junction outside any gene match. The immunoSEQ multiplex PCR assay was used to amplify the TCRB and TCRAD loci from a standardized amount of quality-controlled genomic DNA. Amplicons spanned the V(D)J region at a length sufficient to cover the CDR3 and identify V and J genes. The commercial immunoSEQ service was used to sequence amplicons on an Illumina platform. From the authors' description of their analysis: Primer bias and sequencing errors were corrected as previously described, and TCRAD and TCRB definitions were based on the IMGT database. immunoSEQ Analyzer 3.0 and VDJTools were used for repertoire analysis, which covered basic statistics, V/J segment usage, diversity estimates, rarefaction and pairwise overlap. Diversity was estimated using the Chao1, ChaoE, Efron-Thisted, Shannon and inverse Simpson indices, and was also estimated on datasets down-sampled to the size of the smallest sample. Repertoire overlap was determined by strict matching of CDR3 nucleotide sequence, V gene and J gene, and Jaccard-based multidimensional scaling clustering was applied. TCRdb obtained this table from immuneACCESS and retained in-frame rearrangements with V and J assigned. These tables miss some clones; where compared with another copy, unresolved V genes account for less than half of the shortfall, and the remainder is unexplained. Clone size and V and J calls were adopted from that table, with D and trimming inferred from the DNA. The sample profile shows about 130,000 clones; about 94% of them were found once. Clones ranked in the top ten supply roughly 0.024% of the sample.

The sequence was obtained from a boy under two years old with a congenital heart defect but otherwise immunologically healthy. The sequence joins TRBV27 to TRBJ2-6, and 8 junctional nucleotides match TRBD1. Sequenced input: thymus tissue. The nucleotide sequence is TGTGCCAGCAGGCGGACAGGGACCGGGGCCAACGTCCTGACTTTC. This gives the protein CASRRTGTGANVLTF. Supplemented by the reference TRBV27 and TRBJ2-6 proteins around the CDR3, the complete variable domain is EAQVTQNPRYLITVTGKKLTVTCSQNMNHEYMSWYRQDPGLGLRQIYYSMNVEVTDKGDVPEGYKVSRKEKRNFPLILESPSPNQTSLYFCASRRTGTGANVLTFGAGSRLTVL.